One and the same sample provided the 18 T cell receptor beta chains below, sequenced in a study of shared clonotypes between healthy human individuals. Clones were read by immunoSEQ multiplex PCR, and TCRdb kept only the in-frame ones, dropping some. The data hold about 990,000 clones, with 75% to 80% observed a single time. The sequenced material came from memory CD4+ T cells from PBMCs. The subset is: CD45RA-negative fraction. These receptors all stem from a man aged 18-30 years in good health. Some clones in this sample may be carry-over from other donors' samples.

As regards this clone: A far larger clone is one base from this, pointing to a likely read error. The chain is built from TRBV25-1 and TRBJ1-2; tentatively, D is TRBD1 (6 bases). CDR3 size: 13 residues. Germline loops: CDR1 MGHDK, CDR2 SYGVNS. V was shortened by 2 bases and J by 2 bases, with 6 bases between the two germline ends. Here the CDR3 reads CASSEGQNYGYTF. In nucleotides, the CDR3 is TGTGCCAGCAGTGAAGGACAGAACTATGGCTACACCTTC.

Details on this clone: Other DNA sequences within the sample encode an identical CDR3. The DNA of the CDR3 is TGTGCCAGCAGTTTATCGGGCAATCAGCCCCAGCATTTT. It specifies CASSLSGNQPQHF. The chain couples TRBV27 to TRBJ1-5; D unresolved. Looked up from germline, CDR1 is MNHEY and CDR2 is SMNVEV (reference sequence). The CDR3 is 13 residues long. The ends were cut back, 0 bases at V and 2 bases at J, with 2 bases in the middle.

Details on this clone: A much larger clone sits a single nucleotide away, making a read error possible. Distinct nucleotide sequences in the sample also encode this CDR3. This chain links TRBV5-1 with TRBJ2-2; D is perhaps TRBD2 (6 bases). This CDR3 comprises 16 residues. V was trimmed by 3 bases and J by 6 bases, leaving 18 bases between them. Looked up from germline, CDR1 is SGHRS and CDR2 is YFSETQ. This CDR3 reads CASSSRAGGPSGELFF. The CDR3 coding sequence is TGCGCCAGCAGCTCCCGAGCAGGAGGGCCTTCCGGGGAGCTGTTTTTT. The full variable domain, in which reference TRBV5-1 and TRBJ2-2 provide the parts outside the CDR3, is KAGVTQTPRYLIKTRGQQVTLSCSPISGHRSVSWYQQTPGQGLQFLFEYFSETQRNKGNFPGRFSGRQFSNSRSEMNVSTLELGDSALYLCASSSRAGGPSGELFFGEGSRLTVL.

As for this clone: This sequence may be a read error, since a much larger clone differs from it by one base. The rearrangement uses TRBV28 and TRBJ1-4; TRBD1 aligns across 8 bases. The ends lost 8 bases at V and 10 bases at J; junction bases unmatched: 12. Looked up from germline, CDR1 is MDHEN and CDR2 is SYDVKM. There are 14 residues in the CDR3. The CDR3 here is CASGHRGRDGKLFF. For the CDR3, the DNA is TGTGCCAGCGGTCACAGGGGGAGGGATGGAAAACTGTTTTTT.

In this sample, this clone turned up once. The CDR3 loop is CASSLTGDRSYGYTF. Here the CDR3 DNA reads TGCGCCAGCAGCTTAACAGGGGACCGAAGCTATGGCTACACCTTC. This chain joins TRBV5-1 and TRBJ1-2, with 7 positions matching TRBD1. Germline trimming cut 2 bases from V and 4 bases from J; bases unmatched to any gene: 8. CDR1 SGHRS and CDR2 YFSETQ come from the germline V gene. CDR3 length: 15 amino acids.

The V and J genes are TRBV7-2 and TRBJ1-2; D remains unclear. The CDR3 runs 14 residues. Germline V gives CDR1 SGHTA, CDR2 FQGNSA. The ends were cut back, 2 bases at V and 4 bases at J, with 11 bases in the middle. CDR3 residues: CASSLNKEGYGYTF. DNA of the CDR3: TGTGCCAGCAGCTTAAACAAAGAGGGCTATGGCTACACCTTC.

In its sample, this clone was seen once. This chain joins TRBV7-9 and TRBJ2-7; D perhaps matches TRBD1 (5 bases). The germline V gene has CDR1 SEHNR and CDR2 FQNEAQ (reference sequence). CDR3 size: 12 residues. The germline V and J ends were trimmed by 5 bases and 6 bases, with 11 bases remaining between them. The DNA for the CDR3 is TGTGCCAGCAGCATCGCAGGGCCCGAGCAGTACTTC. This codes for CASSIAGPEQYF.

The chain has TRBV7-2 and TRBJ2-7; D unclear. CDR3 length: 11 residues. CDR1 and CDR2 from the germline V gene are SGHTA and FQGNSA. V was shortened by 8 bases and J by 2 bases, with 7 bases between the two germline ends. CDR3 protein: CASGVAYEQYF. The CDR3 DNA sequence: TGTGCCAGCGGTGTAGCCTACGAGCAGTACTTC.

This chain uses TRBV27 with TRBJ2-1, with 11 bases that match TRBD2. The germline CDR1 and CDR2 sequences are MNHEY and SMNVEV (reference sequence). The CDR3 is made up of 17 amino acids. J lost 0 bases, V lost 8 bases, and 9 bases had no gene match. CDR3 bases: TGTGCCAGCGCGGGACTAGCGGTTCCGAGCTCCTACAATGAGCAGTTCTTC. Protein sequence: CASAGLAVPSSYNEQFF.

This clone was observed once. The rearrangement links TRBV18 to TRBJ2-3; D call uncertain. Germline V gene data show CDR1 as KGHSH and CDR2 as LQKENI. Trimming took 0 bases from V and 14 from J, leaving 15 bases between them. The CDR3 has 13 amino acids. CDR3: CASSPPTAPVRYF. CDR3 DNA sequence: TGTGCCAGCTCACCACCGACGGCTCCGGTTCGGTATTTT.

CDR3 sequence: CASSRTANQPQHF. The CDR3 nucleotides read TGTGCCAGCAGCCGGACAGCTAATCAGCCCCAGCATTTT. The rearrangement links TRBV7-2 to TRBJ1-5, with TRBD1 as a possible D gene (6 bases). V was trimmed by 5 bases and J by 4 bases, leaving 9 bases between them. The CDR3 length is 13 residues. Germline V gives CDR1 SGHTA, CDR2 FQGNSA. Based on the CDR3 plus reference TRBV7-2 and TRBJ1-5, the full variable domain is GAGVSQSPSNKVTEKGKDVELRCDPISGHTALYWYRQSLGQGLEFLIYFQGNSAPDKSGLPSDRFSAERTGGSVSTLTIQRTQQEDSAVYLCASSRTANQPQHFGDGTRLSIL.

In nucleotides, the CDR3 is TGTGCCATCAGTGATTCGGAAGGCGCGCAGTATTTT. Translating gives CAISDSEGAQYF. This chain joins TRBV10-3 and TRBJ2-3; D is uncertain. The CDR3 contains 12 residues. Deletions cut 3 bases from V and 10 bases from J, with 11 bases between. Germline-derived CDR1 and CDR2 are ENHRY and SYGVKD.

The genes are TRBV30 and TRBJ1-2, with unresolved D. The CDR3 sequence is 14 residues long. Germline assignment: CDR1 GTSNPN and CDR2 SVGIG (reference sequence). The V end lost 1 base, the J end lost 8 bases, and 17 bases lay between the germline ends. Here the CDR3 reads CAWSEVLAVLGYTF. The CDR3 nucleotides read TGTGCCTGGAGTGAGGTATTGGCCGTCTTGGGCTACACCTTC.

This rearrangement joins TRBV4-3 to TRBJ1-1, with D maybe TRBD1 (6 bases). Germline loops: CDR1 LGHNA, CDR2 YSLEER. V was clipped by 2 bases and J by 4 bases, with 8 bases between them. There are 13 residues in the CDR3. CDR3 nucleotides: TGCGCCAGCAGCCAACAGGGGTTCACTGAAGCTTTCTTT. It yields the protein CASSQQGFTEAFF.

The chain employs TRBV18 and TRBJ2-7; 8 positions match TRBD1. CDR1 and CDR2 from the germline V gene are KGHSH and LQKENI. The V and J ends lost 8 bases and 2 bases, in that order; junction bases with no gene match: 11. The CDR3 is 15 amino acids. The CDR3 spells CASTSTGTGPYEQYF. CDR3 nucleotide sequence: TGTGCCAGCACTTCGACCGGGACAGGTCCCTACGAGCAGTACTTC.

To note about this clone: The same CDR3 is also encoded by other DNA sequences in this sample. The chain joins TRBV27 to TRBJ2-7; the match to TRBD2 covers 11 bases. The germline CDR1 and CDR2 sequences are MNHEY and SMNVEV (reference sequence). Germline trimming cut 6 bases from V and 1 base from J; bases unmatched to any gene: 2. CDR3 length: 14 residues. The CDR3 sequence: CASSRLAGSYEQYF. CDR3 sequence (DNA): TGTGCCAGCAGCCGACTAGCGGGGTCCTACGAGCAGTACTTC.

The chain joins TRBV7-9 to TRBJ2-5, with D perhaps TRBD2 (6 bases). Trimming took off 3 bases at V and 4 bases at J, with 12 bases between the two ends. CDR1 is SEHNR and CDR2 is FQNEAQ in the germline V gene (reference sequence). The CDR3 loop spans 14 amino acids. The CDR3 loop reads CASSFSVRGETQYF. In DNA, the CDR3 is TGTGCCAGCAGCTTTTCCGTGCGGGGAGAGACCCAGTACTTC.

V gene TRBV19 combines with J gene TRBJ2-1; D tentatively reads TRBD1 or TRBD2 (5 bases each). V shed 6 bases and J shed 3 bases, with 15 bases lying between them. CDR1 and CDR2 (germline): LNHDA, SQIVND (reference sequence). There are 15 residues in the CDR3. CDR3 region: CASRGRGSYYNEQFF. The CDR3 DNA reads TGTGCCAGTAGGGGACGAGGGAGTTACTACAATGAGCAGTTCTTC.